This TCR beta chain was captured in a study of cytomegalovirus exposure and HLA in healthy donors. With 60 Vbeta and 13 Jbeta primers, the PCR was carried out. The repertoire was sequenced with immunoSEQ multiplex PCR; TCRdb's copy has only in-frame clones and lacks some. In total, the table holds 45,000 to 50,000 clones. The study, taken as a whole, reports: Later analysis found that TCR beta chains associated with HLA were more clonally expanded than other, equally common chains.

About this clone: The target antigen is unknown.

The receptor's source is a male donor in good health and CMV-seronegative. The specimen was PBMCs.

In DNA form, the CDR3 reads TGTGCCAGCAGCTTAGGGGCAGGGGGAGGTAGGCGGAGGCAGCCCCAGCATTTT. This translates into CASSLGAGGGRRRQPQHF. The chain combines TRBV7-9 with TRBJ1-5, with 7 bases identical to TRBD1. Germline V lookup: CDR1 SEHNR, CDR2 FQNEAQ (reference sequence). The CDR3 has 18 amino acids. The trim removed 1 base at V and 7 bases at J, leaving 16 bases unmatched.